The 16 T cell receptor beta chains presented below share a single source sample, sequenced in a study of cytomegalovirus exposure and HLA in healthy donors. Primers: 60 Vbeta forward and 13 Jbeta reverse. The data were produced by immunoSEQ multiplex PCR, yet TCRdb's version contains in-frame clones alone and is incomplete. Of about 120,000 clones listed, roughly 82% are singletons. Specimen: PBMCs. The receptors derive from a man aged 18 to 35 in good health and CMV-seropositive.

The CDR3 DNA sequence: TGTGCCAGCAGCTTTCCGGGGGTTGAACAGCCCCAGCATTTT. Translation gives CASSFPGVEQPQHF. This chain uses TRBV11-2 with TRBJ1-5, with D maybe TRBD1 (5 bases). The CDR3 length is 14 residues. CDR1 is SGHAT and CDR2 is FQNNGV in the germline V gene. The V gene lost 3 bases and the J gene lost 7 bases, with 13 bases spanning the gap.

The chain links TRBV7-2 to TRBJ2-7, with D uncertain. The germline V gene has CDR1 SGHTA and CDR2 FQGNSA. Trimming removed 5 bases at V and 5 bases at J, with 10 bases between. The CDR3 sequence is 12 residues long. The CDR3 region has the DNA TGTGCCAGCAGCCTCCCGTTCGACGAGCAGTACTTC. Translating it yields CASSLPFDEQYF.

This chain links TRBV4-1 with TRBJ2-2; D might be TRBD2 (6 bases). The V gene lost 2 bases and the J gene lost 4 bases, with 17 bases spanning the gap. Germline V gives CDR1 MGHRA, CDR2 YSYEKL. This CDR3 contains 17 residues. The CDR3 sequence: CASSQWPQGLSTGELFF. DNA for the CDR3: TGCGCCAGCAGCCAATGGCCTCAGGGACTTAGCACCGGGGAGCTGTTTTTT.

The chain combines TRBV6-4 with TRBJ2-1; 10 bases match TRBD2. CDR3 size: 14 residues. Per the germline V gene, CDR1 is MRHNA and CDR2 is SNTAGT. Germline trimming cut 4 bases from V and 9 bases from J; bases unmatched to any gene: 6. The CDR3 coding sequence is TGTGCCAGCAGTGCCGGGACTAGCGAGAGTGAGCAGTTCTTC. Residues: CASSAGTSESEQFF.

This clone came up once. The V and J genes are TRBV6-5 and TRBJ1-1; 8 bases align to TRBD1. The J segment lost 10 bases and the V segment lost 2 bases, leaving 9 bases of the junction unmatched. This CDR3 is built from 14 residues. Germline values: CDR1 MNHEY, CDR2 SVGAGI. The CDR3 is CASSYTPGTGGAFF. DNA of the CDR3: TGTGCCAGCAGTTACACCCCGGGAACAGGGGGAGCTTTCTTT.

The chain carries TRBV4-1 and TRBJ2-3, with 8 positions matching TRBD2. This CDR3 has 16 residues. Looked up from germline, CDR1 is MGHRA and CDR2 is YSYEKL. V lost 0 bases and J lost 5; bases outside the gene matches: 7. The CDR3 nucleotides read TGCGCCAGCAGCCAAGATGAGGACGGGGGGGGAGATACGCAGTATTTT. This sequence encodes CASSQDEDGGGDTQYF.

V usage is TRBV5-4 and J usage is TRBJ1-4; 7 nucleotides line up with TRBD1. Germline V gene lookup returns CDR1 SGHNT and CDR2 YYREEE (reference sequence). Trimming took 4 bases from V and 4 from J; bases not matched to a gene: 13. The CDR3 spans 17 residues. The CDR3 DNA is TGTGCCAGCAGCAACCTACCCCCGGGACAGAATAATGAAAAACTGTTTTTT. The encoded protein is CASSNLPPGQNNEKLFF.

The rearrangement links TRBV6-5 to TRBJ1-2, with 8 bases matching TRBD1. The germline CDR1 and CDR2 sequences are MNHEY and SVGAGI. CDR3 size: 12 residues. V shed 5 bases, J shed 9 bases, and the junction held 5 bases outside the gene matches. Here the CDR3 reads CASSQGQGSYTF. CDR3 nucleotides: TGTGCCAGCAGTCAAGGACAGGGAAGCTACACCTTC.

This chain links TRBV6-1 with TRBJ2-7, with TRBD1 as a possible D gene (5 bases). The CDR3 loop spans 14 amino acids. The germline V gene has CDR1 MNHNS and CDR2 SASEGT. Trimming removed 2 bases at V and 4 bases at J, with 12 bases between. The CDR3 reads CASSESGRGYEQYF. The DNA for the CDR3 is TGTGCCAGCAGTGAATCGGGTAGGGGATACGAGCAGTACTTC.

The rearrangement uses TRBV2 and TRBJ2-1; maybe TRBD2 (6 bases). The CDR3 runs to 15 residues. Germline CDR1 and CDR2: SNHLY and FYNNEI. The V gene lost 9 bases and the J gene lost 9 bases, with 24 bases spanning the gap. The CDR3 here is CARGGVYPQGGEQFF. CDR3 DNA sequence: TGTGCCAGAGGAGGGGTCTACCCGCAGGGTGGTGAGCAGTTCTTC.

By share of the sample, this clone is medium-sized. The chain joins TRBV4-2 to TRBJ1-3, with D perhaps TRBD1 (5 bases). The V end was cut by 2 bases, the J end by 2 bases, with 10 bases between. Germline V CDR1 and CDR2: LGHNA, YNFKEQ. The CDR3 spans 15 residues. CDR3 region: CASSQSDSPGNTIYF. Here the CDR3 DNA reads TGTGCCAGCAGCCAATCTGACAGCCCTGGAAACACCATATATTTT.

The genes are TRBV18 and TRBJ2-7, with D unresolved. V was shortened by 4 bases and J by 2 bases, with 12 bases between the two germline ends. The CDR3 length is 14 residues. Germline CDR1 KGHSH, CDR2 LQKENI. CDR3 nucleotides: TGTGCCAGCTCACTCTCGCGCTCGCCCTACGAGCAGTACTTC. It yields the protein CASSLSRSPYEQYF.

The gene calls are TRBV14 and TRBJ1-1; no firm D call. Trimming shortened V by 2 bases and J by 4 bases, and 11 bases separated the two germline ends. Germline values: CDR1 SGHDN, CDR2 FVKESK. This CDR3 region has 14 residues. The CDR3, as DNA: TGTGCCAGCAGCCAAACGAGTTCCTTCACTGAAGCTTTCTTT. It codes for CASSQTSSFTEAFF.

This chain joins TRBV5-4 and TRBJ1-2; a weak D match, TRBD1 (5 bases). Trimming shortened V by 0 bases and J by 4 bases, and 10 bases separated the two germline ends. This CDR3 region has 14 residues. The V gene's germline CDR1 is SGHNT and CDR2 YYREEE (reference sequence). The CDR3 loop is CASSLGGVVYGYTF. CDR3 nucleotide sequence: TGTGCCAGCAGCTTGGGGGGGGTCGTCTATGGCTACACCTTC.

This clone was detected a few times. The chain links TRBV6-4 to TRBJ2-3, with TRBD2 matching 10 bases. This CDR3 comprises 14 residues. V lost 3 bases and J lost 7; bases outside the gene matches: 4. Germline CDR1 and CDR2: MRHNA and SNTAGT. CDR3: CASSESGGAYTQYF. CDR3 nucleotide sequence: TGTGCCAGCAGTGAAAGCGGGGGGGCATATACGCAGTATTTT.

The table lists this clone with a few counts. This chain joins TRBV7-8 and TRBJ1-6, with 9 bases identical to TRBD1. Germline V CDR1 and CDR2: SGHVS, FQNEAQ. The ends lost 3 bases at V and 7 bases at J; junction bases unmatched: 7. This CDR3 spans 16 amino acids. Written as DNA, the CDR3 is TGTGCCAGCAGCTTCAGGGACGGACAGGGGAATTCACCCCTCCACTTT. This sequence encodes CASSFRDGQGNSPLHF. The variable domain in full, with the rest retrieved from reference TRBV7-8 and TRBJ1-6, is GAGVSQSPRYKVAKRGQDVALRCDPISGHVSLFWYQQALGQGPEFLTYFQNEAQLDKSGLPSDRFFAERPEGSVSTLKIQRTQQEDSAVYLCASSFRDGQGNSPLHFGNGTRLTVT.